The clone carrying this TCR beta chain appeared a few times. One entry per CDR3 protein results from TCRdb running MiXCR on the RT-PCR reads. The sample shows 650,000 to 800,000 distinct CDR3 sequences, 13% to 15% of them seen only once. The CDR3 consists of 14 residues. Germline CDR1 reads MDHEN; CDR2 reads SYDVKM. Trimming removed 6 bases from V and 3 bases from J; junction bases left unmatched: 3. The sequencing input was memory CD4+ T cells from blood. The V and J genes are TRBV28 and TRBJ1-4; 8 bases align to TRBD1. The clonotype comes from a female donor in good health, serving as a healthy control. The CDR3 DNA reads as TGTGCCAGCAGCCAGGGGGCCGCTAATGAAAAACTGTTTTTT. As protein: CASSQGAANEKLFF.